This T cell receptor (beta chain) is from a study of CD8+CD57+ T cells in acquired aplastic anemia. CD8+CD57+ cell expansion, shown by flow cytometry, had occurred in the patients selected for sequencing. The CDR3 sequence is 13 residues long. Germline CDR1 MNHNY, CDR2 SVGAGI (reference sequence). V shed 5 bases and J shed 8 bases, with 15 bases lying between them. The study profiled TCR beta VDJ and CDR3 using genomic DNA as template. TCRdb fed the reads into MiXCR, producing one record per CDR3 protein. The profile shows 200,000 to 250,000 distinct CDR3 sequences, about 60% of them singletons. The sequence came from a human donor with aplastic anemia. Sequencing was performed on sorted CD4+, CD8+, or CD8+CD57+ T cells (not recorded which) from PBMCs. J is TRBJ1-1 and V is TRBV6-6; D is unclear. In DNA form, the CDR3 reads TGTGCCAGCAGTCCGCCGACACCCTTGGAAGCTTTCTTT. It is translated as CASSPPTPLEAFF.